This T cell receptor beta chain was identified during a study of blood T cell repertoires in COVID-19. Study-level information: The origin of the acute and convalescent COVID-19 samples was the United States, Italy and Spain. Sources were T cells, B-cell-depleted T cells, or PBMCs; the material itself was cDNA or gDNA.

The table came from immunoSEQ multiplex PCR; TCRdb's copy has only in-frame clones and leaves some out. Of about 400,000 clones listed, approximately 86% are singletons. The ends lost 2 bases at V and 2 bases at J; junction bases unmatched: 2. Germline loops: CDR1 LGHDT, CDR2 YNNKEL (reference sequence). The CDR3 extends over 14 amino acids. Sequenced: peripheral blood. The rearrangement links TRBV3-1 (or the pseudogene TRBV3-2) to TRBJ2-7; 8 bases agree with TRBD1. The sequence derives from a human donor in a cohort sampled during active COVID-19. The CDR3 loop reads CASSQRTGTYEQYF. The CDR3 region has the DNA TGTGCCAGCAGCCAAAGGACAGGGACCTACGAGCAGTACTTC.